Sequencing of this T cell receptor (beta chain) was carried out in a study of cytomegalovirus exposure and HLA in healthy donors. Study-wide context: In an earlier analysis, approximately 120 million unique TCR beta sequences were found from 150 million to 200 million T cells.

The study's findings and limits: Confirmation in vitro established that three CMV-associated chains were specific for CMV antigens. Earlier findings revealed that most TCR beta V segments proved productive either about 87% or about 30% of the time. It was about 150 TCR beta chains that were listed as cytomegalovirus-associated.

From germline, CDR1 is SGHRS and CDR2 YFSETQ. The V gene lost 0 bases and the J gene lost 0 bases, with 15 bases spanning the gap. This CDR3 is 17 amino acids long. As to this clone: Its antigen remains unidentified.

The primer mix had 60 Vbeta and 13 Jbeta primers. Measured with immunoSEQ multiplex PCR; TCRdb has only the in-frame clones, and not every one. The data show 110,000 or so clones, with around three quarters seen just once and about 5.8% held by the top ten. The chain has TRBV5-1 and TRBJ1-2; the D is unclear. Material: PBMCs. This TCR derives from a man younger than 35 in good health and CMV-seropositive. CDR3 region: CASSLAEVLPANYGYTF. CDR3 nucleotides: TGCGCCAGCAGCTTGGCCGAAGTCTTACCAGCTAACTATGGCTACACCTTC. The full variable domain, its missing parts supplied by reference TRBV5-1 and TRBJ1-2, is KAGVTQTPRYLIKTRGQQVTLSCSPISGHRSVSWYQQTPGQGLQFLFEYFSETQRNKGNFPGRFSGRQFSNSRSEMNVSTLELGDSALYLCASSLAEVLPANYGYTFGSGTRLTVV.